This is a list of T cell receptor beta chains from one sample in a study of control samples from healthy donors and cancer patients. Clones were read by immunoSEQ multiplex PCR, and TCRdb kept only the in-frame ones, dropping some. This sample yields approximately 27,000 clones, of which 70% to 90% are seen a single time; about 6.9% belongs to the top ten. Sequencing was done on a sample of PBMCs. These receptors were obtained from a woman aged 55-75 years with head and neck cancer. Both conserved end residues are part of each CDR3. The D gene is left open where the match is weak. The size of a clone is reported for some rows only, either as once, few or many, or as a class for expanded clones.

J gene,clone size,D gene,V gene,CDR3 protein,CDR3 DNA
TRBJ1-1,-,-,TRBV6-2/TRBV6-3,CASSYRRGRTEAFF,TGTGCCAGCAGTTACAGAAGGGGCCGCACTGAAGCTTTCTTT
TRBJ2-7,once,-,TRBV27,CASSPRLVNEQYF,TGTGCCAGCAGTCCGCGACTAGTAAACGAGCAGTACTTC
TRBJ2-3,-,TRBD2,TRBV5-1,CASSLGRTSGTDTQYF,TGCGCCAGCAGCTTGGGTCGGACTAGCGGCACAGATACGCAGTATTTT
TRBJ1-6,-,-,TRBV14,CASSQGQRYNSPLHF,TGTGCCAGCAGCCAAGGGCAAAGGTATAATTCACCCCTCCACTTT
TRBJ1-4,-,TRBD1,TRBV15,CATSREGQGLREKLFF,TGTGCCACCAGCAGAGAAGGACAGGGTTTACGCGAAAAACTGTTTTTT
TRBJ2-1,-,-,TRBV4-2,CASSQDSLAPLRYNEQFF,TGTGCCAGCAGCCAAGATAGCCTAGCCCCTCTAAGATACAATGAGCAGTTCTTC
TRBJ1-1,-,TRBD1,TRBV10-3,CAISASTGWTEAFF,TGTGCCATCAGCGCATCGACAGGGTGGACTGAAGCTTTCTTT
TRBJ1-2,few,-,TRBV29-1,CSAHGGSNYGYTF,TGCAGCGCCCACGGGGGGTCTAACTATGGCTACACCTTC
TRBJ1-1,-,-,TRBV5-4,CASSTSGRMNTEAFF,TGTGCCAGCAGCACCTCGGGACGGATGAACACTGAAGCTTTCTTT
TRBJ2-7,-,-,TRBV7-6,CASSLEQGFSYEQYF,TGTGCCAGCAGCTTAGAACAGGGATTTTCCTACGAGCAGTACTTC
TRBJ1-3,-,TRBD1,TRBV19,CASSGTGGLPGNTIYF,TGTGCCAGTAGTGGTACAGGGGGCCTGCCTGGAAACACCATATATTTT